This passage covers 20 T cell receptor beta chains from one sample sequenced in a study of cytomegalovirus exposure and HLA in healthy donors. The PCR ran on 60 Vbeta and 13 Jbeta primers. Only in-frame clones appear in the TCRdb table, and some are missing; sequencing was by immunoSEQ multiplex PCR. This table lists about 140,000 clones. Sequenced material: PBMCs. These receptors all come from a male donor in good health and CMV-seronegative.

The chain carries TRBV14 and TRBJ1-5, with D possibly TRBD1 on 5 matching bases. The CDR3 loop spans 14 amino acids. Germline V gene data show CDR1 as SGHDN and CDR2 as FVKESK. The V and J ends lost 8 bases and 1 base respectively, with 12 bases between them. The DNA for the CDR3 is TGTGCCAGCTCCTTTGGGGGGAGCAATCAGCCCCAGCATTTT. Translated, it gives CASSFGGSNQPQHF.

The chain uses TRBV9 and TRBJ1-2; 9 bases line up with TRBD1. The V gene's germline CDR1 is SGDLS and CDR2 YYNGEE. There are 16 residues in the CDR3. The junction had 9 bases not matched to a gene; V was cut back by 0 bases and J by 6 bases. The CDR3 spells CASSVGGLRDRDGYTF. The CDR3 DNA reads TGTGCCAGCAGCGTAGGGGGACTGCGGGACAGGGATGGCTACACCTTC.

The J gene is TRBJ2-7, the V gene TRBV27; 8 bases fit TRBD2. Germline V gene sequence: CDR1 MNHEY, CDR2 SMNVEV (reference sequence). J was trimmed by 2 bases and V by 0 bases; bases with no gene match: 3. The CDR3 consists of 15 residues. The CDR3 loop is CASSLSPGLAYEQYF. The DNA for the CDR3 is TGTGCCAGCAGTTTATCCCCGGGACTAGCCTACGAGCAGTACTTC.

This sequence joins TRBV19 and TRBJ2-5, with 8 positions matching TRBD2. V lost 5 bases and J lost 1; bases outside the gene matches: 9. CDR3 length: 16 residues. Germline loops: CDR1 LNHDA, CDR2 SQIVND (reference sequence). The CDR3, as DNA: TGTGCCAGTAGTGTTTCGGCGGGAGGACGCCAAGAGACCCAGTACTTC. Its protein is CASSVSAGGRQETQYF.

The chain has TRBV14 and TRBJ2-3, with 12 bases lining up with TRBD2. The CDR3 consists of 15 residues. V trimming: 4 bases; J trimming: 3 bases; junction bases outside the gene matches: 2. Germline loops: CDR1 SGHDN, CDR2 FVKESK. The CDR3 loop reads CASSPTSGRTDTQYF. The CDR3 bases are TGTGCCAGCAGCCCGACTAGCGGGAGAACAGATACGCAGTATTTT.

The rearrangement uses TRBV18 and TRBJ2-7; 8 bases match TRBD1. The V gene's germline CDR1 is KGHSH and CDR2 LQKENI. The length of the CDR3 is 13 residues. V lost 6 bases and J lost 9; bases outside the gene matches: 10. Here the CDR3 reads CASSPGQEPGQYF. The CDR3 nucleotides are TGTGCCAGCTCTCCGGGACAGGAGCCTGGGCAGTACTTC.

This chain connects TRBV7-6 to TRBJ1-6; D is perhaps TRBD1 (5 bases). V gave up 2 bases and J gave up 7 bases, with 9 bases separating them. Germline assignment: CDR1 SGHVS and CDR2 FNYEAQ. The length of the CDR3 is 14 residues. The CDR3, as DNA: TGTGCCAGCAGCTTAAAGGCAGGGAATTCACCCCTCCACTTT. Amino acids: CASSLKAGNSPLHF.

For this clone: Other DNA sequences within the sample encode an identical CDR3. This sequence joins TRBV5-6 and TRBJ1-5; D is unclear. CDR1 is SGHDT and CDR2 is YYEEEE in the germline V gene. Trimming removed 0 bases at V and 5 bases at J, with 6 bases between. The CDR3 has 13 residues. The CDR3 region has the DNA TGTGCCAGCAGCTTGGGGGGAGATCAGCCCCAGCATTTT. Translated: CASSLGGDQPQHF.

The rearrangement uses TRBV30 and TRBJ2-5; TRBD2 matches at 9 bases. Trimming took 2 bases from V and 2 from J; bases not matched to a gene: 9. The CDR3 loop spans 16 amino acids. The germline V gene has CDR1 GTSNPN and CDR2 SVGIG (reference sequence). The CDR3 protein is CAWSSLGGRGQETQYF. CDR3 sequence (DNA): TGTGCCTGGAGTTCTTTGGGCGGGAGGGGTCAAGAGACCCAGTACTTC.

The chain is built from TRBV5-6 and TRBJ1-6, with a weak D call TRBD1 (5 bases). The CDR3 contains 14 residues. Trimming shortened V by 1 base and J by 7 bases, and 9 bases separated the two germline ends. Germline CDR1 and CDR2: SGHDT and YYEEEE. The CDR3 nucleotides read TGTGCCAGCAGCTTGCCAGGGCAGAATTCACCCCTCCACTTT. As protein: CASSLPGQNSPLHF.

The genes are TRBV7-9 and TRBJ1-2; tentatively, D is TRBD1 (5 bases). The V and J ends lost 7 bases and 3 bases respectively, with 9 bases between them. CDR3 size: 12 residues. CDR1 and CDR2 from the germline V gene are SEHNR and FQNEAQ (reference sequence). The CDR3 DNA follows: TGTGCCAGCACAGGGCAGGACTATGGCTACACCTTC. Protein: CASTGQDYGYTF. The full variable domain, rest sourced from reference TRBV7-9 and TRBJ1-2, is DTGVSQNPRHKITKRGQNVTFRCDPISEHNRLYWYRQTLGQGPEFLTYFQNEAQLEKSRLLSDRFSAERPKGSFSTLEIQRTEQGDSAMYLCASTGQDYGYTFGSGTRLTVV.

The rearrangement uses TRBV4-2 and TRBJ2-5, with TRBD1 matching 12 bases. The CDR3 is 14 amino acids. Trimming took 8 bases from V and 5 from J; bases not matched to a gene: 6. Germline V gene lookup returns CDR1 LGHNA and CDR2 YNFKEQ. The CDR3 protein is CASGGTGGRETQYF. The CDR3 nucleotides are TGTGCCAGCGGGGGGACAGGGGGCCGGGAGACCCAGTACTTC.

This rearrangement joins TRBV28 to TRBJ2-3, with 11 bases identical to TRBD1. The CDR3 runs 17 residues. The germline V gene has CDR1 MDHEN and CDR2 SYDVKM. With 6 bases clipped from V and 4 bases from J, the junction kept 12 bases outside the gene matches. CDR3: CASRTPRDRGLADTQYF. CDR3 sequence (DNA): TGTGCCAGCAGGACTCCTAGGGACAGGGGGTTAGCAGATACGCAGTATTTT.

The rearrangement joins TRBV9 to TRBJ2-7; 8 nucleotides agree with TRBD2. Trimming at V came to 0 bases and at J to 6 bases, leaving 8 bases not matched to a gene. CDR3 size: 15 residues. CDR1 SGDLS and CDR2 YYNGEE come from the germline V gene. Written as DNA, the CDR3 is TGTGCCAGCAGCGTAGGAGAGCGGGGGCAGGGCGAGCAGTACTTC. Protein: CASSVGERGQGEQYF. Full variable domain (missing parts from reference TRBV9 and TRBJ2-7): DSGVTQTPKHLITATGQRVTLRCSPRSGDLSVYWYQQSLDQGLQFLIQYYNGEERAKGNILERFSAQQFPDLHSELNLSSLELGDSALYFCASSVGERGQGEQYFGPGTRLTVT.

CDR3 coding DNA: TGTGCCACCAGCAACGGACAGGGTTCCTTTGACTATGGCTACACCTTC. Residues: CATSNGQGSFDYGYTF. The rearrangement joins TRBV15 to TRBJ1-2; 8 bases map to TRBD1. The CDR3 extends over 16 amino acids. After removal of 4 bases from V and 3 bases from J, the junction contained 10 bases not matched to a gene. Germline CDR1 is LNHNV and CDR2 is YYDKDF (reference sequence).

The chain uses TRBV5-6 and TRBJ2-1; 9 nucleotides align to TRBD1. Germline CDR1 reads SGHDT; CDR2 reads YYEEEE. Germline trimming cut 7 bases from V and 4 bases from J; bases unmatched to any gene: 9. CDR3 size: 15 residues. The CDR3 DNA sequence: TGTGCCAGCTCCTCGGGGACAGGGCGTTACAATGAGCAGTTCTTC. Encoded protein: CASSSGTGRYNEQFF.

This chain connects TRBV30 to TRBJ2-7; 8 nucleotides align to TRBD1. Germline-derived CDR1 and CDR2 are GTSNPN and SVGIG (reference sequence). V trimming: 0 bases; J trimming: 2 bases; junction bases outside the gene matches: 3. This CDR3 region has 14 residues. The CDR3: CAWSVLQGAYEQYF. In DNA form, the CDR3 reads TGTGCCTGGAGTGTCCTACAGGGGGCCTACGAGCAGTACTTC.

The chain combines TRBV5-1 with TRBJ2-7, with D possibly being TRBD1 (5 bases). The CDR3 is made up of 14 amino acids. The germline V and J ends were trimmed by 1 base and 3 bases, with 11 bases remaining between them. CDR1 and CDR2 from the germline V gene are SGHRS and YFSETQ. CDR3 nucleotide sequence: TGCGCCAGCAGCTTGATGGGGCAGGGCTACGAGCAGTACTTC. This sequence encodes CASSLMGQGYEQYF. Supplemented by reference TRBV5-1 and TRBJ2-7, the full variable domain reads KAGVTQTPRYLIKTRGQQVTLSCSPISGHRSVSWYQQTPGQGLQFLFEYFSETQRNKGNFPGRFSGRQFSNSRSEMNVSTLELGDSALYLCASSLMGQGYEQYFGPGTRLTVT.

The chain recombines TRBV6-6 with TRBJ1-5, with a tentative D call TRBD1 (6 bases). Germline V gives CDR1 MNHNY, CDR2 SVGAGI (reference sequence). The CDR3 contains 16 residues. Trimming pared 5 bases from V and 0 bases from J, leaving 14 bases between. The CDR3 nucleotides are TGTGCCAGCAGTGTCGGACAGCCTCATAGCAATCAGCCCCAGCATTTT. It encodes CASSVGQPHSNQPQHF.

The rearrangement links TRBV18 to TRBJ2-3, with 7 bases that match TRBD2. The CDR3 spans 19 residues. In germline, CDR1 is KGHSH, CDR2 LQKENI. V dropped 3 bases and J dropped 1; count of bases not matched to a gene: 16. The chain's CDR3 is CASSPLSALGSGRTDTQYF. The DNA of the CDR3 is TGTGCCAGCTCACCCCTCTCCGCCCTGGGTAGCGGGCGCACAGATACGCAGTATTTT. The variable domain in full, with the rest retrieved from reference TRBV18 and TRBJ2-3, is NAGVMQNPRHLVRRRGQEARLRCSPMKGHSHVYWYRQLPEEGLKFMVYLQKENIIDESGMPKERFSAEFPKEGPSILRIQQVVRGDSAAYFCASSPLSALGSGRTDTQYFGPGTRLTVL.